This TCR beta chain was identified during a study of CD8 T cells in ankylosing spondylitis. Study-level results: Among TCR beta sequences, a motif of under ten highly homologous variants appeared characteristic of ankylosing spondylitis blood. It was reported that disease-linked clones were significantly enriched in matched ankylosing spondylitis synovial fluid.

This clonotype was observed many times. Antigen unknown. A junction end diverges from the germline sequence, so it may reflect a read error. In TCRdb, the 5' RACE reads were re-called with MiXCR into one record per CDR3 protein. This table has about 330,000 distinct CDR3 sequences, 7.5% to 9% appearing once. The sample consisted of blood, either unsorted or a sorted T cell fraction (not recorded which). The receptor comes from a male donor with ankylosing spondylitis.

The CDR3 sequence is CASSTQRDIHF. The CDR3 DNA follows: TGTGCCAGCAGCACCCAACGAGACATACACTTC. The rearrangement links TRBV28 to TRBJ2-7; unclear D gene. The CDR3 totals 11 residues. The V gene's germline CDR1 is MDHEN and CDR2 SYDVKM.